This TCR beta chain was recovered during a study of cytomegalovirus exposure and HLA in healthy donors. The PCR used 60 Vbeta and 13 Jbeta primers. Some clones are missing from TCRdb's copy, which holds only in-frame ones; the method was immunoSEQ multiplex PCR. The sample records some 95,000 clones, around 77% being singletons. With 0 bases clipped from V and 0 bases from J, the junction kept 7 bases outside the gene matches. CDR1 and CDR2 (germline): SGHRS, YFSETQ. The CDR3 runs 17 residues. V usage is TRBV5-1 and J usage is TRBJ2-3; 7 bases match TRBD1. This receptor was identified in a man aged 50 to 60 in good health and CMV-seropositive. The sequenced material came from PBMCs. The CDR3 DNA is TGCGCCAGCAGCTTGGGGAATAGGGACAGTAGCACAGATACGCAGTATTTT. The encoded protein is CASSLGNRDSSTDTQYF.